A single sample gave rise to the 4 T cell receptor beta chains below, sequenced in a study of blood T cell repertoires in COVID-19 (dated by TCRdb to 2018 to 2021). To prepare the library, the immunoSEQ multiplex PCR assay was applied. This is the immuneACCESS table as TCRdb keeps it, with only in-frame sequences that have V and J called. A part of the clones is gone; compared with another copy, unresolved V genes explain less than half, and the rest is unexplained. The sample data list around 250,000 clones, and around 84% of these were observed just once. The top ten constitute 4.5% to 6% of the sample. Sequenced input: PBMCs or T cells enriched from blood (not recorded which). The source is a middle-aged man who had been exposed to COVID-19.

The chain uses TRBV19 and TRBJ2-7; tentative D call: TRBD2 (6 bases). Germline V lookup: CDR1 LNHDA, CDR2 SQIVND (reference sequence). V lost 3 bases and J 5 bases, leaving 17 bases between the germline ends. The CDR3 runs 15 residues. The CDR3 DNA follows: TGTGCCAGTAGTATTTCCGTTGGGGGGTTTCACGAGCAGTACTTC. This encodes CASSISVGGFHEQYF.

CDR3 protein: CASSVRGLEGETQYF. CDR3 in DNA: TGTGCCAGCAGCGTAAGAGGACTAGAAGGGGAGACCCAGTACTTC. V usage is TRBV9 and J usage is TRBJ2-5, with 7 bases aligning to TRBD2. The V gene end was trimmed by 1 base and the J gene end by 5 bases; junction bases not matched to a gene: 8. Per germline, CDR1 SGDLS and CDR2 YYNGEE. The length of the CDR3 is 15 residues.

The chain combines TRBV9 with TRBJ2-1, with 7 bases that match TRBD1. CDR1 and CDR2 (germline): SGDLS, YYNGEE. Trimming cost V 4 bases and J 0 bases; bases outside gene matches: 4. CDR3 size: 15 residues. The CDR3 here is CASSTGQSSYNEQFF. For the CDR3, the DNA is TGTGCCAGCAGCACGGGACAGAGCTCCTACAATGAGCAGTTCTTC. Complete variable domain (other parts from reference TRBV9 and TRBJ2-1): DSGVTQTPKHLITATGQRVTLRCSPRSGDLSVYWYQQSLDQGLQFLIQYYNGEERAKGNILERFSAQQFPDLHSELNLSSLELGDSALYFCASSTGQSSYNEQFFGPGTRLTVL.

This chain connects TRBV7-2 to TRBJ1-2, with a possible D match to TRBD1 (5 bases). Trimming removed 2 bases from V and 4 bases from J, with 14 bases in between. The CDR3 loop spans 15 amino acids. Per germline, CDR1 SGHTA and CDR2 FQGNSA. CDR3 sequence (DNA): TGTGCCAGCAGCTTATACCCCGGGGGGACCTATGGCTACACCTTC. Translating it yields CASSLYPGGTYGYTF. The full variable domain, with the rest looked up from reference TRBV7-2 and TRBJ1-2, is GAGVSQSPSNKVTEKGKDVELRCDPISGHTALYWYRQSLGQGLEFLIYFQGNSAPDKSGLPSDRFSAERTGGSVSTLTIQRTQQEDSAVYLCASSLYPGGTYGYTFGSGTRLTVV.